Below, one T cell receptor beta chain is given with its context. Its antigen is as yet unknown. PCR primers comprised 60 Vbeta and 13 Jbeta primers. Here immunoSEQ multiplex PCR was the method, and the copy in TCRdb shows in-frame clones only, minus some. The table shows about 180,000 clones, with approximately 73% occurring only once. Germline lookup yields CDR1 SGDLS and CDR2 YYNGEE. V shed 0 bases and J shed 1 base, with 16 bases lying between them. The CDR3 runs to 18 residues. This record belongs to a study of cytomegalovirus exposure and HLA in healthy donors. Study-level findings and limits: By a later analysis, the bulk of CMV-associated TCR beta chains appeared HLA-restricted.

The TCR sequence derives from a woman in her twenties or thirties in good health and CMV-seropositive. The sequenced sample was PBMCs. V and J are TRBV9 and TRBJ2-2; D is ambiguous. CDR3 region: CASSVVTWQPRNTGELFF. CDR3 coding DNA: TGTGCCAGCAGCGTAGTCACATGGCAGCCTAGGAACACCGGGGAGCTGTTTTTT.